Listed below are T cell receptor beta chains from one sample, sequenced in a study of blood T cell repertoires in COVID-19. Profiled with immunoSEQ multiplex PCR; TCRdb holds only in-frame clones, not every one. The table includes 110,000 or so clones, approximately 87% detected once. Sequencing used peripheral blood. These receptors came from a man in his sixties with acute or convalescent COVID-19. Both conserved end residues are part of each CDR3. D genes are given only for firm matches. Clone size is stated in some rows and not others, as once, few, many or a class when expanded.

d_call,j_call,v_call,clone_size,cdr3_aa,cdr3_nt
TRBD2,TRBJ2-7,TRBV27,-,CASSLSRASGSYEQYF,TGTGCCAGCAGTTTATCGAGGGCTAGCGGGAGCTACGAGCAGTACTTC
-,TRBJ1-2,TRBV5-1,many,CASSLSPRAPYGYTF,TGCGCCAGCAGCTTATCTCCGAGGGCGCCCTATGGCTACACCTTC
TRBD1,TRBJ2-7,TRBV7-9,-,CASSSGTVYEQYF,TGTGCCAGCAGCTCAGGGACAGTGTACGAGCAGTACTTC
TRBD1,TRBJ2-7,TRBV12-3/TRBV12-4,-,CASSHGQVHEQYF,TGTGCCAGCAGTCACGGACAGGTCCACGAGCAGTACTTC
TRBD1,TRBJ1-2,TRBV19,few,CASSPPRTGGHYGYTF,TGTGCCAGTAGTCCCCCCAGGACAGGGGGCCACTATGGCTACACCTTC
TRBD1,TRBJ1-1,TRBV5-1,-,CASSLDGTGVTEAFF,TGCGCCAGCAGCTTGGATGGGACAGGGGTGACTGAAGCTTTCTTT
-,TRBJ1-5,TRBV19,once,CASTRRQVNQPQHF,TGTGCCAGTACCCGAAGACAGGTCAATCAGCCCCAGCATTTT
-,TRBJ2-3,TRBV7-3,-,CASSLGSLRGKDTQYF,TGTGCCAGCAGCTTGGGCTCCCTCCGGGGAAAAGATACGCAGTATTTT
TRBD1,TRBJ1-4,TRBV5-4,-,CASSSVGQGVTNEKLFF,TGTGCCAGCAGCTCGGTGGGACAGGGAGTCACTAATGAAAAACTGTTTTTT
-,TRBJ2-7,TRBV28,-,CASSTSRYEQYF,TGTGCCAGCAGTACTTCCCGCTACGAGCAGTACTTC
-,TRBJ2-1,TRBV4-2,few,CASSQEFSGNEQFF,TGTGCCAGCAGCCAAGAGTTCTCCGGGAATGAGCAGTTCTTC
TRBD1,TRBJ1-2,TRBV28,few,CAIRQGGVGYTF,TGTGCCATCCGACAGGGCGGGGTTGGCTACACCTTC
TRBD2,TRBJ2-2,TRBV5-1,-,CASSLAGGSGTGELFF,TGCGCCAGCAGCTTAGCGGGAGGGAGTGGCACCGGGGAGCTGTTTTTT
-,TRBJ2-2,TRBV10-1,few,CASSLTGNTGELFF,TGCGCCAGCAGTTTGACAGGGAACACCGGGGAGCTGTTTTTT
TRBD2,TRBJ2-5,TRBV28,-,CASSSILTSGRGETQYF,TGTGCCAGCAGTTCCATCTTGACTAGCGGGAGGGGGGAGACCCAGTACTTC
TRBD1,TRBJ2-5,TRBV9,-,CASTQRGQGQETQYF,TGTGCCAGCACCCAGAGGGGACAGGGCCAAGAGACCCAGTACTTC
TRBD1,TRBJ1-2,TRBV5-6,-,CASTRQGGYTF,TGTGCCAGCACCAGACAGGGTGGCTACACCTTC
TRBD1,TRBJ1-2,TRBV7-2,-,CASSARQGDYGYTF,TGTGCCAGCAGCGCCCGACAGGGAGACTATGGCTACACCTTC
-,TRBJ2-5,TRBV9,once,CASSVEHGGGTQYF,TGTGCCAGCAGCGTAGAACACGGTGGAGGGACCCAGTACTTC
TRBD2,TRBJ2-1,TRBV6-2/TRBV6-3,-,CASSYSKRAGDYNEQFF,TGTGCCAGCAGTTACTCGAAGCGGGCGGGAGACTACAATGAGCAGTTCTTC
-,TRBJ2-6,TRBV7-6,-,CASSFAGVSGANVLTF,TGTGCCAGCAGCTTCGCCGGGGTCTCTGGGGCCAACGTCCTGACTTTC
-,TRBJ2-7,TRBV11-1,-,CASSLAAPSYEQYF,TGTGCCAGCAGCTTAGCGGCACCGTCCTACGAGCAGTACTTC
-,TRBJ2-7,TRBV6-5,-,CASSYTQASEQYF,TGTGCCAGCAGTTACACCCAGGCGTCCGAGCAGTACTTC
-,TRBJ1-4,TRBV19,once,CASKDTHNEKEVF,TGTGCCAGTAAAGATACCCACAATGAAAAAGAGGTTTTT
-,TRBJ2-3,TRBV5-4,once,CASSSDSGDTQYF,TGTGCCAGCAGCTCGGACTCCGGAGATACGCAGTATTTT
TRBD2,TRBJ2-3,TRBV19,-,CASSMLAGADTQYF,TGTGCCAGTAGTATGCTAGCGGGGGCAGATACGCAGTATTTT
-,TRBJ1-2,TRBV28,-,CASSQGPQGSGYTF,TGTGCCAGCAGTCAAGGCCCTCAGGGAAGCGGCTACACCTTC
-,TRBJ2-5,TRBV9,once,CASSVNPGETQYF,TGTGCCAGCAGCGTAAACCCGGGGGAGACCCAGTACTTC
-,TRBJ2-2,TRBV7-2,-,CASSLATGTNTGELFF,TGTGCCAGCAGCTTGGCTACAGGGACGAACACCGGGGAGCTGTTTTTT
TRBD1,TRBJ1-5,TRBV6-6,-,CATQGAQGNQPQHF,TGTGCCACCCAGGGGGCGCAGGGGAATCAGCCCCAGCATTTT
TRBD1,TRBJ1-5,TRBV28,-,CASSFRDRLKPLNQPQHF,TGTGCCAGCAGTTTCCGGGACAGGCTTAAACCGCTTAATCAGCCCCAGCATTTT
TRBD2,TRBJ2-2,TRBV9,-,CASSVAPNPTSGNTGELFF,TGTGCCAGCAGCGTCGCACCCAACCCGACTAGCGGAAACACCGGGGAGCTGTTTTTT
TRBD2,TRBJ2-7,TRBV30,-,CASAGGRTYYEQYF,TGTGCCTCTGCGGGGGGACGAACTTACTACGAGCAGTACTTC
-,TRBJ2-3,TRBV6-2/TRBV6-3,-,CASSYVGSGTDTQYF,TGTGCCAGCAGTTACGTCGGTAGCGGCACAGATACGCAGTATTTT
-,TRBJ1-5,TRBV5-6,-,CDGSVRLRVNSNQPQHF,TGTGATGGATCCGTTCGACTTCGGGTCAATAGCAATCAGCCCCAGCATTTT
TRBD1,TRBJ2-2,TRBV10-3,-,CAISDRDRGLGELFF,TGTGCCATCAGTGACCGGGACAGGGGGCTGGGGGAGCTGTTTTTT
TRBD2,TRBJ2-2,TRBV4-3,-,CASSQASGPTGELFF,TGCGCCAGCAGCCAGGCTAGCGGTCCGACCGGGGAGCTGTTTTTT
TRBD2,TRBJ2-1,TRBV30,-,CAWSPWTSGSGNEQFF,TGTGCCTGGAGTCCTTGGACTAGCGGGAGCGGCAATGAGCAGTTCTTC
-,TRBJ2-5,TRBV24-1,-,CASAEGLSETQYF,TGTGCCTCGGCAGAGGGCCTCAGCGAGACCCAGTACTTC
TRBD1,TRBJ2-2,TRBV6-5,-,CASSSRGTVFTGELFF,TGTGCCAGCAGTTCAAGGGGGACAGTTTTCACCGGGGAGCTGTTTTTT
TRBD1,TRBJ2-7,TRBV9,few,CASSPGQGWYEQYF,TGTGCCAGCAGCCCGGGACAGGGGTGGTACGAGCAGTACTTC
-,TRBJ2-5,TRBV5-1,-,CASSSSGGPETQYF,TGCGCCAGCAGCTCCTCGGGGGGCCCAGAGACCCAGTACTTC
-,TRBJ2-6,TRBV5-1,-,CASSLEPGSPGANVLTF,TGCGCCAGCAGCTTGGAGCCAGGTTCTCCTGGGGCCAACGTCCTGACTTTC
TRBD2,TRBJ2-7,TRBV12-3/TRBV12-4,-,CASSFLREGEQYF,TGTGCCAGCAGTTTTTTGAGGGAGGGCGAGCAGTACTTC
TRBD1,TRBJ1-2,TRBV15,few,CATSRDRGQAYGYTF,TGTGCCACCAGCAGAGACAGGGGGCAGGCCTATGGCTACACCTTC
-,TRBJ2-2,TRBV7-9,-,CASSPTVEPGELFF,TGTGCCAGCAGCCCGACAGTGGAACCCGGGGAGCTGTTTTTT
-,TRBJ1-4,TRBV29-1,-,CSVVPGSNEKLFF,TGCAGCGTTGTCCCCGGGTCTAATGAAAAACTGTTTTTT
TRBD1,TRBJ2-5,TRBV5-1,-,CASSTGTGRGETQYF,TGCGCCAGCAGCACCGGGACAGGGAGAGGGGAGACCCAGTACTTC
TRBD2,TRBJ2-7,TRBV25-1,-,CASSGTSVYEQYF,TGTGCCAGCAGTGGGACTAGCGTTTACGAGCAGTACTTC
-,TRBJ1-1,TRBV9,-,CASSVAGQGGEAFF,TGTGCCAGCAGCGTAGCCGGTCAGGGAGGTGAAGCTTTCTTT